The 8 T cell receptor beta chains below all came from one sample that was sequenced in a study of T cell repertoires in aging, cancer and after chemotherapy. Rearranged V-D-J TRB sequences were amplified with a mixed TRB-A/B primer pool. TCRdb re-derived calls from the multiplex PCR reads in MiXCR, one entry per CDR3 protein. This sample has some 1,800 distinct CDR3 sequences; about 30% occur once, and the top ten carry about 72%. TCR beta rearrangements were amplified from peripheral blood genomic DNA. Sequenced sample: blood. These receptors were collected from a human donor with a blood cancer. The donor label of this sample is uncertain.

This clonotype has just one count. CDR3 sequence: CASSSTGGGDTQYF. In DNA, the CDR3 is TGTGCCAGCAGTTCCACAGGGGGCGGAGATACGCAGTATTTT. This rearrangement joins TRBV28 to TRBJ2-3, with TRBD1 identical over 9 bases. CDR3 length: 14 residues. From germline, CDR1 is MDHEN and CDR2 SYDVKM. Trimming removed 4 bases from V and 5 bases from J; junction bases left unmatched: 4.

As concerns this clonotype: The junction differs from germline at one of its ends, possibly a read error. V gene TRBV20-1 combines with J gene TRBJ1-5; D is perhaps TRBD1 (5 bases). The CDR3 has 14 residues. Germline CDR1 is DFQATT and CDR2 is SNEGSKA (reference sequence). The CDR3 DNA is TGCAGTGCCAGAGGGGCCAGTAGCAATCAGCCCCAGCATTTT. Translated: CSARGASSNQPQHF.

The V gene is TRBV6-2 or TRBV6-3, the J gene TRBJ2-7; unclear D gene. V was clipped by 6 bases and J by 6 bases, with 12 bases between them. Germline CDR1 MNHEY, CDR2 SVGEGT. The CDR3 is 12 amino acids. For the CDR3, the DNA is TGTGCCAGCAGGACCGGAAACCCCGAGCAGTACTTC. This sequence encodes CASRTGNPEQYF.

In nucleotides, the CDR3 is TGTGCCAGTAGTACGAACACAGGGAGGGCTAATGAGCAGTTCTTC. The encoded protein is CASSTNTGRANEQFF. V and J are TRBV19 and TRBJ2-1; TRBD2 might be the D (7 bases). Trimming cost V 4 bases and J 7 bases, with 17 bases left between them. In germline, CDR1 is LNHDA, CDR2 SQIVND (reference sequence). The CDR3 runs to 15 residues.

The V and J genes are TRBV27 and TRBJ2-7; 10 bases line up with TRBD1. V lost 7 bases and J lost 7; bases outside the gene matches: 10. Germline CDR1 MNHEY, CDR2 SMNVEV (reference sequence). CDR3 length: 14 residues. The CDR3 DNA is TGTGCCAGCAAGGGACAGGGGCTTTGGGGGGAGCAGTACTTC. Amino acid sequence: CASKGQGLWGEQYF.

J is TRBJ1-1 and V is TRBV12-3 or TRBV12-4, with a weak D call TRBD1 (6 bases). Trimming shortened V by 5 bases and J by 8 bases, and 18 bases separated the two germline ends. The CDR3 covers 14 residues. The CDR3 reads CASSPDRMGAEAFF. The CDR3 DNA follows: TGTGCCAGCAGTCCGGACAGAATGGGGGCGGAAGCTTTCTTT.

The rearrangement uses TRBV24-1 and TRBJ2-7, with D perhaps matching TRBD1 (6 bases). The CDR3 is 16 residues long. Trimming cost V 4 bases and J 0 bases, with 15 bases left between them. Germline V gene lookup returns CDR1 KGHDR and CDR2 SFDVKD. DNA of the CDR3: TGTGCCACCAGTGACTCGGTGGACAGAGCCTCCTACGAGCAGTACTTC. Translating it yields CATSDSVDRASYEQYF.

A few counts support this clonotype. CDR3 loop: CSARNAGQVHPNYGYTF. In nucleotides, the CDR3 is TGCAGTGCGAGAAACGCGGGACAGGTCCATCCTAACTATGGCTACACCTTC. This chain connects TRBV20-1 to TRBJ1-2; 8 bases fit TRBD1. After removal of 6 bases from V and 0 bases from J, the junction contained 15 bases not matched to a gene. Germline-derived CDR1 and CDR2 are DFQATT and SNEGSKA (reference sequence). The CDR3 extends over 17 amino acids.